This T cell receptor (beta chain) was captured in a study of blood T cell repertoires in COVID-19. Across the study: COVID-19 samples, acute and convalescent, were from the United States, Italy and Spain. The analysed material was cDNA or gDNA that came from T cells, B-cell-depleted T cells, or PBMCs.

The CDR3 contains 12 residues. J was trimmed by 4 bases and V by 7 bases; bases with no gene match: 3. The germline gives CDR1 SQVTM, CDR2 ANQGSEA. Per the original methods: Amplifying reference gene primers gave estimates of nucleated cell counts. Sequenced by immunoSEQ multiplex PCR; TCRdb stores in-frame clones only, minus some. Clone size and V and J calls were adopted from that table, with D and trimming inferred from the DNA. The sample records tens of thousands of clones, about 86% being singletons. The chain uses TRBV29-1 and TRBJ1-4, with TRBD1 identical over 7 bases. Input material: peripheral blood. The TCR comes from an elderly man with active COVID-19. The CDR3 nucleotides are TGCAGCGGCCGGGACAGTAATGAAAAACTGTTTTTT. Amino acid sequence: CSGRDSNEKLFF.